These 28 T cell receptor beta chains came from one sample sequenced in a study of cytomegalovirus exposure and HLA in healthy donors. Use of 60 Vbeta and 13 Jbeta primers characterized the PCR. The protocol was immunoSEQ multiplex PCR, while the TCRdb copy is restricted to in-frame clones and leaves out a portion. The sample has about 130,000 clones; around 81% are singletons. Material: PBMCs. The receptor set was obtained from a female donor in good health and CMV-seronegative.

This chain links TRBV4-2 with TRBJ2-3; 10 nucleotides match TRBD2. The CDR3 is 16 amino acids. V was pared by 3 bases and J by 1 base, with 4 bases of the junction left unmatched. Germline V gives CDR1 LGHNA, CDR2 YNFKEQ. The CDR3 loop reads CASSQDGLAGTDTQYF. CDR3 bases: TGTGCCAGCAGCCAGGATGGACTAGCGGGCACAGATACGCAGTATTTT.

V and J are TRBV5-1 and TRBJ2-7, with 8 bases aligning to TRBD2. Per the germline V gene, CDR1 is SGHRS and CDR2 is YFSETQ. V shed 4 bases, J shed 6 bases, and the junction held 15 bases outside the gene matches. The CDR3 is made up of 16 amino acids. The chain's CDR3 is CASSLPGGSGTGEQYF. As DNA, the CDR3 is TGCGCCAGCAGCCTTCCGGGGGGTAGCGGGACCGGCGAGCAGTACTTC.

This chain links TRBV9 with TRBJ2-2; the D gene is possibly TRBD1 (6 bases). Trimming shortened V by 4 bases and J by 4 bases, and 14 bases separated the two germline ends. This CDR3 comprises 15 residues. Germline V gene lookup returns CDR1 SGDLS and CDR2 YYNGEE. The CDR3: CASSLGHFSTGELFF. CDR3 sequence (DNA): TGTGCCAGCAGCTTGGGACACTTCAGCACCGGGGAGCTGTTTTTT.

The J gene is TRBJ1-1, the V gene TRBV6-5; D is unclear. The germline V gene has CDR1 MNHEY and CDR2 SVGAGI. V shed 5 bases and J shed 2 bases, with 12 bases lying between them. CDR3 length: 14 amino acids. CDR3 nucleotides: TGTGCCAGCAGTCGGGGAGTACGAAACACTGAAGCTTTCTTT. As protein: CASSRGVRNTEAFF.

This rearrangement joins TRBV7-9 to TRBJ2-1, with TRBD2 identical over 8 bases. The CDR3 runs to 16 residues. Trimming took 6 bases from V and 2 from J; bases not matched to a gene: 9. Germline CDR1 SEHNR, CDR2 FQNEAQ (reference sequence). CDR3 sequence: CASSIPPGGPYNEQFF. In DNA, the CDR3 is TGTGCCAGCAGTATCCCGCCGGGAGGGCCCTACAATGAGCAGTTCTTC.

This rearrangement joins TRBV7-8 to TRBJ2-5, with 9 bases fitting TRBD2. Germline CDR1 reads SGHVS; CDR2 reads FQNEAQ. CDR3 length: 16 amino acids. V was pared by 4 bases and J by 2 bases, with 8 bases of the junction left unmatched. The CDR3 sequence is CASSYPAGGLQETQYF. The CDR3 region has the DNA TGTGCCAGCAGCTATCCCGCGGGGGGGTTACAAGAGACCCAGTACTTC.

The V call is TRBV5-5, the J call TRBJ2-7, with 8 bases matching TRBD2. The length of the CDR3 is 16 residues. Per germline, CDR1 SGHKS and CDR2 YYEKEE (reference sequence). V lost 3 bases to trimming and J lost 1 base; unmatched junction nucleotides: 9. The CDR3 region is CASSWTSSGRSYEQYF. For the CDR3, the DNA is TGTGCCAGCAGCTGGACATCCAGCGGGAGATCCTACGAGCAGTACTTC. Based on the CDR3 plus reference TRBV5-5 and TRBJ2-7, the full variable domain is DAGVTQSPTHLIKTRGQQVTLRCSPISGHKSVSWYQQVLGQGPQFIFQYYEKEERGRGNFPDRFSARQFPNYSSELNVNALLLGDSALYLCASSWTSSGRSYEQYFGPGTRLTVT.

The chain recombines TRBV5-1 with TRBJ1-4; D unclear. The CDR3 runs to 15 residues. CDR1 is SGHRS and CDR2 is YFSETQ in the germline V gene. V lost 5 bases and J lost 4, with 15 bases in between. The CDR3 bases are TGCGCCAGCAGAGTCGGGGAACTGAATAATGAAAAACTGTTTTTT. It yields the protein CASRVGELNNEKLFF.

The V and J genes are TRBV12-5 and TRBJ2-2, with D perhaps matching TRBD1 (6 bases). Germline V CDR1 and CDR2: LGHNT, FRNRAP. This CDR3 is built from 16 residues. V dropped 3 bases and J dropped 7 bases, with 18 bases sitting between them. CDR3 residues: CASGLRPGQWDGELFF. CDR3 coding DNA: TGTGCTAGTGGTTTACGACCCGGACAGTGGGACGGGGAGCTGTTTTTT.

V usage is TRBV7-9 and J usage is TRBJ1-3; D not certain. Germline CDR1 SEHNR, CDR2 FQNEAQ (reference sequence). The CDR3 totals 14 residues. The germline V and J ends were trimmed by 5 bases and 4 bases, with 12 bases remaining between them. The chain's CDR3 is CASSRPAGGNTIYF. CDR3 DNA sequence: TGTGCCAGCAGCCGCCCGGCAGGCGGAAACACCATATATTTT.

The V call is TRBV30, the J call TRBJ2-1; D is possibly TRBD1 (8 bases). The V and J ends lost 4 bases and 8 bases respectively, with 15 bases between them. The CDR3 extends over 13 amino acids. The germline V gene encodes CDR1 GTSNPN and CDR2 SVGIG (reference sequence). Here the CDR3 DNA reads TGTGCCTGGAACAGGGGGGGTGGCGATGAGCAGTTCTTC. This codes for CAWNRGGGDEQFF.

This clone came up once. The chain couples TRBV15 to TRBJ2-1; 8 nucleotides align to TRBD2. The CDR3 covers 16 residues. Germline V gene lookup returns CDR1 LNHNV and CDR2 YYDKDF (reference sequence). The trim removed 0 bases at V and 9 bases at J, leaving 10 bases unmatched. The CDR3 DNA sequence: TGTGCCACCAGCAGAGACAGCGGGGGCCCTACCCCTGAGCAGTTCTTC. Amino acid sequence: CATSRDSGGPTPEQFF.

This chain links TRBV7-9 with TRBJ2-5; TRBD2 might be the D (7 bases). The V gene lost 6 bases and the J gene lost 5 bases, with 13 bases spanning the gap. The CDR3 consists of 13 residues. Looked up from germline, CDR1 is SEHNR and CDR2 is FQNEAQ (reference sequence). The CDR3 region is CASRRGAGETQYF. The CDR3 region has the DNA TGTGCCAGCAGACGGGGGGCGGGGGAGACCCAGTACTTC. The full variable domain, in which reference TRBV7-9 and TRBJ2-5 provide the parts outside the CDR3, is DTGVSQNPRHKITKRGQNVTFRCDPISEHNRLYWYRQTLGQGPEFLTYFQNEAQLEKSRLLSDRFSAERPKGSFSTLEIQRTEQGDSAMYLCASRRGAGETQYFGPGTRLLVL.

This chain connects TRBV7-2 to TRBJ2-7; D gene uncertain. V was shortened by 2 bases and J by 0 bases, with 5 bases between the two germline ends. Germline CDR1 reads SGHTA; CDR2 reads FQGNSA. The CDR3 is made up of 13 amino acids. DNA of the CDR3: TGTGCCAGCAGCTTACGCTACTCCTACGAGCAGTACTTC. The encoded protein is CASSLRYSYEQYF.

The J gene is TRBJ2-7, the V gene TRBV28; no clear D. V was cut by 6 bases and J by 3 bases, with 18 bases left in between. Looked up from germline, CDR1 is MDHEN and CDR2 is SYDVKM. This CDR3 is 15 amino acids long. CDR3 region: CASRSLFSAGYEQYF. The CDR3 DNA follows: TGTGCCAGCAGATCCCTCTTCTCCGCCGGCTACGAGCAGTACTTC.

The chain joins TRBV30 to TRBJ2-7; the D is unclear. Trimming took 5 bases from V and 5 from J, leaving 13 bases between them. This CDR3 is 12 amino acids long. Germline V gene lookup returns CDR1 GTSNPN and CDR2 SVGIG (reference sequence). CDR3 loop: CAWGSRRDEQYF. The CDR3 DNA reads TGTGCCTGGGGTTCCCGCCGGGACGAGCAGTACTTC.

This chain uses TRBV6-1 with TRBJ2-3, with D perhaps TRBD1 (6 bases). CDR1 is MNHNS and CDR2 is SASEGT in the germline V gene. The CDR3 is 13 amino acids. V lost 4 bases, J lost 14 bases, and 19 bases lay in between. The CDR3 loop reads CASSGVSDSNGYF. The CDR3 DNA follows: TGTGCCAGCAGTGGCGTGTCGGACAGTAACGGGTATTTT.

The CDR3 bases are TGTGCCAGCGGACTTGGCTATAATTCACCCCTCCACTTT. Translating gives CASGLGYNSPLHF. The V call is TRBV11-3, the J call TRBJ1-6, with no clear D. Trimming left V 8 bases short and J 3 bases short, with 8 bases between. CDR1 SGHNT and CDR2 YENEEA come from the germline V gene. The CDR3 sequence is 13 residues long.

CDR3 in DNA: TGTGCCAGCAGTGTGACAGGCCACTTATACGAGCAGTACTTC. It is translated as CASSVTGHLYEQYF. J is TRBJ2-7 and V is TRBV6-1, with a weak D call TRBD1 (6 bases). The V and J ends lost 4 bases and 4 bases respectively, with 14 bases between them. Germline V gene sequence: CDR1 MNHNS, CDR2 SASEGT. This CDR3 has 14 amino acids.

CDR3 sequence: CASLRRGPHEQYF. The CDR3 nucleotides are TGTGCAAGTCTCCGGCGAGGGCCCCACGAGCAGTACTTC. The rearrangement joins TRBV12-2 to TRBJ2-7; no check of the table's D call, TRBD2, against the DNA was made. TRBV12-2 is classified as a pseudogene. The CDR3 covers 13 residues.

This chain joins TRBV9 and TRBJ2-3, with 10 bases that match TRBD1. With 3 bases clipped from V and 2 bases from J, the junction kept 3 bases outside the gene matches. The germline CDR1 and CDR2 sequences are SGDLS and YYNGEE. The CDR3 runs to 15 residues. The DNA of the CDR3 is TGTGCCAGCAGCGCCGGGACAGGGGCCACAGATACGCAGTATTTT. This translates into CASSAGTGATDTQYF.

A note on this clone: Other DNA sequences in this sample translate to the same CDR3. The chain is built from TRBV7-3 and TRBJ2-1; 8 bases match TRBD2. The CDR3 sequence is 13 residues long. The germline CDR1 and CDR2 sequences are SGHTA and FQGTGA. Trimming removed 5 bases from V and 7 bases from J; junction bases left unmatched: 4. The CDR3 DNA sequence: TGTGCCAGCAGCCCCCCGGGGGGGAATGAGCAGTTCTTC. This gives the protein CASSPPGGNEQFF.

Regarding this clone: The sample carries other DNA sequences with the same CDR3. The chain has TRBV18 and TRBJ2-1; 13 bases are shared with TRBD2. Germline CDR1 reads KGHSH; CDR2 reads LQKENI. This CDR3 has 15 amino acids. V dropped 1 base and J dropped 6; count of bases not matched to a gene: 0. The CDR3 loop is CASSPRTSGGNEQFF. The CDR3 DNA reads TGTGCCAGCTCACCACGGACTAGCGGGGGCAATGAGCAGTTCTTC.

This chain connects TRBV6-6 to TRBJ1-1; 8 bases line up with TRBD1. Germline CDR1 MNHNY, CDR2 SVGAGI (reference sequence). V lost 4 bases and J lost 1; bases outside the gene matches: 2. The CDR3 contains 14 residues. CDR3 nucleotide sequence: TGTGCCAGCAGTTCCGGACAGGGGAACACTGAAGCTTTCTTT. Protein sequence: CASSSGQGNTEAFF.

A few counts support this clone. The same CDR3 can be traced to other DNA sequences in this sample. The chain couples TRBV5-1 to TRBJ2-5, with 8 bases matching TRBD1. With V trimmed by 3 bases and J by 5 bases, 6 bases remained unmatched. The CDR3 is 14 residues long. Germline CDR1 and CDR2: SGHRS and YFSETQ. The CDR3 loop reads CASSSGQGRETQYF. The CDR3 DNA reads as TGCGCCAGCAGCTCTGGACAGGGAAGGGAGACCCAGTACTTC.

The chain couples TRBV25-1 to TRBJ2-3; TRBD2 matches 8 bases. The J segment lost 0 bases and the V segment lost 4 bases, leaving 6 bases of the junction unmatched. The germline gives CDR1 MGHDK, CDR2 SYGVNS. The CDR3 has 16 residues. The chain's CDR3 is CASSGPSGPSTDTQYF. The CDR3 nucleotides read TGTGCCAGCAGTGGACCTAGCGGGCCGAGCACAGATACGCAGTATTTT.

The CDR3 DNA reads TGCAGTGCCGGTACAGGGAGCGAGCAGTACTTC. Protein sequence: CSAGTGSEQYF. The V and J genes are TRBV20-1 and TRBJ2-7; possible D gene TRBD1, 6 bases. The V end was cut by 6 bases, the J end by 6 bases, with 12 bases between. The V gene's germline CDR1 is DFQATT and CDR2 SNEGSKA (reference sequence). The CDR3 is 11 amino acids.

The chain uses TRBV25-1 and TRBJ2-4; 8 bases align to TRBD1. V trimming: 4 bases; J trimming: 4 bases; junction bases outside the gene matches: 6. The CDR3 consists of 15 residues. Looked up from germline, CDR1 is MGHDK and CDR2 is SYGVNS. The chain's CDR3 is CASSGTGQVKNIQYF. The DNA for the CDR3 is TGTGCCAGCAGTGGGACGGGACAGGTGAAAAACATTCAGTACTTC.